These 5 T cell receptor beta chains came from one sample sequenced in a study of blood T cell repertoires in COVID-19. Here immunoSEQ multiplex PCR was the method, and the copy in TCRdb shows in-frame clones only, minus some. The data contain approximately 250,000 clones, approximately 86% of them seen just once; the ten biggest clones take up about 8.6%. The sequenced material came from peripheral blood. The receptors come from a middle-aged man with active or convalescent COVID-19.

This chain connects TRBV27 to TRBJ2-5, with 12 bases identical to TRBD2. Germline V gene sequence: CDR1 MNHEY, CDR2 SMNVEV (reference sequence). Trimming at V came to 3 bases and at J to 4 bases, leaving 6 bases not matched to a gene. The CDR3 is 16 amino acids. In DNA, the CDR3 is TGTGCCAGCAGTTTCCTCGGACTAGCGGGGACAGAGACCCAGTACTTC. As protein: CASSFLGLAGTETQYF.

The V and J genes are TRBV10-3 and TRBJ1-3, with D possibly matching TRBD1 (5 bases). The CDR3 consists of 15 residues. With 0 bases removed from V and 0 bases from J, the gap between germline ends came to 6 bases. CDR1 and CDR2 (germline): ENHRY, SYGVKD. The CDR3 sequence: CAISESTGSGNTIYF. CDR3 DNA: TGTGCCATCAGTGAGTCCACAGGCTCTGGAAACACCATATATTTT.

The chain joins TRBV6-5 to TRBJ1-1; 10 nucleotides agree with TRBD1. The CDR3 covers 15 residues. V gave up 7 bases and J gave up 6 bases; unmatched junction bases: 11. CDR1 and CDR2 (germline): MNHEY, SVGAGI. DNA for the CDR3: TGTGCCAGCACCGCCAGGACAGGGGGGATGGCTGAAGCTTTCTTT. It codes for CASTARTGGMAEAFF.

The rearrangement joins TRBV5-4 to TRBJ2-7; TRBD2 matches 9 bases. The germline CDR1 and CDR2 sequences are SGHNT and YYREEE (reference sequence). V dropped 0 bases and J dropped 4; count of bases not matched to a gene: 8. This CDR3 comprises 16 residues. The DNA for the CDR3 is TGTGCCAGCAGCTTGGCCAAAGGTAGCGGGAGTTACGAGCAGTACTTC. Translation gives CASSLAKGSGSYEQYF.

The CDR3 bases are TGCGCCAGCAGCTTGGTCGGACAGGGTGAAAACTACGAGCAGTACTTC. This sequence encodes CASSLVGQGENYEQYF. This chain joins TRBV5-1 and TRBJ2-7; 8 bases are a match to TRBD1. The V segment lost 0 bases and the J segment 3 bases; nucleotides outside the gene matches: 8. The CDR3 is made up of 16 amino acids. Germline CDR1 is SGHRS and CDR2 is YFSETQ.